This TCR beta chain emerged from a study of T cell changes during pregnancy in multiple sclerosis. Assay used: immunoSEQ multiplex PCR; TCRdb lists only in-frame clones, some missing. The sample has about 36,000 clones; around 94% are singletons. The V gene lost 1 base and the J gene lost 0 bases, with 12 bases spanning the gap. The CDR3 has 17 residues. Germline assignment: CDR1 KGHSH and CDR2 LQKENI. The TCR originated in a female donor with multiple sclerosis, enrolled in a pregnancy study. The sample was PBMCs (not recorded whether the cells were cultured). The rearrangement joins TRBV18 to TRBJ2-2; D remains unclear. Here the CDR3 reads CASSPRSLNTNTGELFF. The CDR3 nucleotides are TGTGCCAGCTCACCACGTTCACTCAACACGAACACCGGGGAGCTGTTTTTT.